This TCR beta chain was identified during a study of brain T cells in children with intractable seizures (dated by TCRdb to the early 2020s). About the investigation overall: A NanoString immunology panel was first used to screen resected brain tissue from 53 pediatric epilepsy surgery cases for immune gene transcripts. Eight of the 12 selected surgery cases also had pre-surgery blood sequenced, which left four cases with brain tissue only.

To note about this clone: Its specific antigen is unknown. Base quality data are lacking; no much larger clone is found one base away.

The intended sense of this specimen's time point label: resected brain tissue, or blood drawn just prior to surgery. The surgery cases that showed the highest brain T cell transcript signatures were chosen for TCR beta chain sequencing of brain tissue, and of blood when it was available. Before surgery, the patients had been given at least one anti-epileptic drug. TCR-sequenced patients were children with drug-resistant epilepsy due to tuberous sclerosis complex, focal cortical dysplasia, Rasmussen encephalitis or hemimegalencephaly. Bulk genomic DNA was isolated from unsorted brain tissue and whole blood using the Monarch genomic DNA purification kit. Overall study results and their limits: Viral specificity was inferred only from CDR3 sequence similarity, and patients' HCMV serostatus was unknown. Because pre- and post-surgery blood were sequenced to different depths, clones absent from the pre-surgery sample may reflect undersampling.

TCR beta chain sequences were generated from genomic DNA using the immunoSEQ assay. The authors' analysis ran thus. CDR3 sequences that did not begin with the conserved framework cysteine at position 104 were removed manually. Clonality was calculated as one minus the normalized Shannon's Diversity Index, with values ranging from 0 (maximal diversity) to 1 (oligoclonal). Chi-squared comparison-of-proportions tests assessed whether the same CDR3 differed in frequency between samples, such as brain versus blood. Public clonotypes were found by searching immuneACCESS, and the VDJdb browser was used to assess similarity to known antiviral clonotypes. TCRdb mirrors the immuneACCESS table, restricted to in-frame sequences. Some clones are absent from its copies; in checked studies, under half trace to an unresolved V gene, and the reason for the others is unknown. Clone size and V and J calls were adopted from that table, with D and trimming inferred from the DNA. The sample has around 70,000 clones on record, 90% to 95% of them singletons. Clones ranked in the top ten supply around 1.4% of the sample.

The germline V gene provides CDR1 MNHNS and CDR2 SASEGT. The CDR3 sequence holds 20 residues, the cysteine and phenylalanine included. Here the CDR3 DNA is all that survives: 60 bases in frame from base 1. V and J are truncated by 2 bases and 0 bases respectively, leaving an intervening sequence of 20 bases. The sequence derives from a boy less than two years old with tuberous sclerosis and intractable seizures. Sequencing was performed on peripheral blood, taken at surgery. The chain links TRBV6-1 with TRBJ1-6; a weak D assignment points to TRBD1 (5 bases agree). The sequenced DNA is TGTGCCAGCAGTGAAATGACAGTAAGGCTTTTCAACTCCTATAATTCACCCCTCCACTTT. Its translation reads: CASSEMTVRLFNSYNSPLHF.